The next 18 T cell receptor beta chains were all read from a single sample in a study of T-cell reconstitution after alpha-beta-depleted transplantation in children. Preparation of the TCRbeta library used unique molecular identifiers. TCRdb analysed the PCR reads with MiXCR anew, one entry per CDR3 protein. Found here are around 450,000 distinct CDR3 sequences, 43% of them singletons; the top ten hold 27%. The sample was PBMCs, taken before TCRalphabeta/CD19-depleted stem cell transplant. The receptors derive from a girl aged 2-9 years with aplastic anemia, due to receive a stem cell transplant.

The count of this clonotype is one. The rearrangement joins TRBV6-5 to TRBJ2-4; D is unresolved. V lost 0 bases and J 0 bases, leaving 6 bases between the germline ends. This CDR3 region has 15 residues. Germline V gene sequence: CDR1 MNHEY, CDR2 SVGAGI. The CDR3 DNA sequence: TGTGCCAGCAGTTACTCGGTGTCAGCCAAAAACATTCAGTACTTC. Its translation: CASSYSVSAKNIQYF.

This clonotype came up a few times. Germline and junction disagree at one end, which may indicate a read error. The V and J genes are TRBV5-4 and TRBJ2-7; a weak D match, TRBD2 (6 bases). The CDR3 has 12 residues. Germline V gene sequence: CDR1 SGHNT, CDR2 YYREEE (reference sequence). This CDR3 is CASSLTGGAIHF. The CDR3 DNA reads TGTGCCAGCAGCTTGACGGGCGGGGCCATCCACTTC.

At least ten counts were recorded for this clonotype. The chain links TRBV20-1 to TRBJ2-2; no firm D call. The V gene's germline CDR1 is DFQATT and CDR2 SNEGSKA (reference sequence). CDR3 size: 14 residues. Trimming removed 0 bases from V and 1 base from J, with 6 bases in between. CDR3 protein: CSARDYKNTGELFF. As DNA, the CDR3 is TGCAGTGCTAGAGATTATAAGAACACCGGGGAGCTGTTTTTT.

This clonotype was observed many times. The V call is TRBV20-1, the J call TRBJ2-2, with a weak D call TRBD1 (5 bases). Trimming pared 0 bases from V and 4 bases from J, leaving 15 bases between. This CDR3 has 16 amino acids. CDR1 is DFQATT, CDR2 SNEGSKA, per germline (reference sequence). This CDR3 reads CSARDHRTTITGELFF. The DNA of the CDR3 is TGCAGTGCTAGAGATCATAGGACAACAATCACCGGGGAGCTGTTTTTT.

This clonotype was recorded many times. The gene calls are TRBV7-9 and TRBJ2-5; TRBD1 matches 10 bases. CDR3 length: 14 amino acids. Germline V CDR1 and CDR2: SEHNR, FQNEAQ (reference sequence). After removal of 5 bases from V and 4 bases from J, the junction contained 4 bases not matched to a gene. Here the CDR3 reads CASSRDRGGETQYF. CDR3 DNA: TGTGCCAGCAGCCGGGACAGGGGAGGAGAGACCCAGTACTTC.

This chain uses TRBV2 with TRBJ2-2; no firm D call. Trimming removed 8 bases at V and 4 bases at J, with 14 bases between. CDR1 SNHLY and CDR2 FYNNEI come from the germline V gene. The CDR3 consists of 14 residues. The CDR3 reads CASDEWGTTGELFF. Here the CDR3 DNA reads TGTGCCAGCGACGAGTGGGGAACCACCGGGGAGCTGTTTTTT.

The chain joins TRBV29-1 to TRBJ2-1; TRBD2 matches 10 bases. V lost 6 bases, J lost 8 bases, and 7 bases stayed unmatched. CDR3 size: 13 residues. Germline CDR1 SQVTM, CDR2 ANQGSEA. The CDR3 sequence is CSVQRGGLDEQFF. The CDR3, as DNA: TGCAGCGTGCAGCGGGGGGGCCTAGATGAGCAGTTCTTC.

The rearrangement links TRBV19 to TRBJ2-2; no clear D gene. V gave up 7 bases and J gave up 6 bases, with 15 bases separating them. The CDR3 sequence is 14 residues long. Germline lookup yields CDR1 LNHDA and CDR2 SQIVND (reference sequence). CDR3 in amino acids: CASIARGKAGELFF. The CDR3 region has the DNA TGTGCCAGTATCGCCCGCGGTAAAGCCGGGGAGCTGTTTTTT.

The table lists this clonotype with a few counts. The CDR3 nucleotides are TGCAGTGCTACTAGCGGTAGCTCCTACGAGCAGTACTTC. This gives the protein CSATSGSSYEQYF. The rearrangement uses TRBV20-1 and TRBJ2-7; 7 bases align to TRBD2. V shed 4 bases, J shed 0 bases, and the junction held 3 bases outside the gene matches. Germline CDR1 DFQATT, CDR2 SNEGSKA (reference sequence). The CDR3 runs 13 residues.

This chain links TRBV5-1 with TRBJ2-5, with unresolved D. Trimming took off 7 bases at V and 5 bases at J, with 12 bases between the two ends. The CDR3 contains 12 residues. Germline CDR1 and CDR2: SGHRS and YFSETQ. The CDR3 coding sequence is TGCGCCAGCCATGGCCTTCGCGAGACCCAGTACTTC. It specifies CASHGLRETQYF.

The chain couples TRBV5-1 to TRBJ1-2, with 9 bases matching TRBD1. With V trimmed by 0 bases and J by 2 bases, 8 bases remained unmatched. This CDR3 region has 17 residues. In germline, CDR1 is SGHRS, CDR2 YFSETQ. The CDR3 loop reads CASSLDGTGYTNYGYTF. The DNA for the CDR3 is TGCGCCAGCAGCTTGGACGGGACAGGGTACACAAACTATGGCTACACCTTC.

The chain has TRBV28 and TRBJ1-1, with unresolved D. The CDR3 is made up of 13 amino acids. Trimming left V 9 bases short and J 4 bases short, with 15 bases between. CDR1 is MDHEN, CDR2 SYDVKM, per germline. The CDR3 sequence is CASHSRFGTEAFF. The DNA of the CDR3 is TGTGCCAGTCATTCGAGGTTTGGCACTGAAGCTTTCTTT. Variable domain in full (rest from reference TRBV28 and TRBJ1-1): DVKVTQSSRYLVKRTGEKVFLECVQDMDHENMFWYRQDPGLGLRLIYFSYDVKMKEKGDIPEGYSVSREKKERFSLILESASTNQTSMYLCASHSRFGTEAFFGQGTRLTVV.

The sample holds a few counts of this clonotype. CDR3 protein: CASRSGTVVEYGYTF. The CDR3 DNA follows: TGTGCCAGCAGATCCGGGACAGTCGTAGAGTATGGCTACACCTTC. The rearrangement joins TRBV6-1 to TRBJ1-2, with 7 bases lining up with TRBD1. Germline V CDR1 and CDR2: MNHNS, SASEGT. The CDR3 covers 15 residues. V shed 6 bases, J shed 5 bases, and the junction held 12 bases outside the gene matches.

The CDR3 DNA sequence: TGCAGTGCTAGAGTTCTCGGGGTACAAGAGACCCAGTACTTC. Amino acids: CSARVLGVQETQYF. The chain has TRBV20-1 and TRBJ2-5; a weak D match, TRBD2 (5 bases). Trimming left V 1 base short and J 2 bases short, with 11 bases between. Germline V gene data show CDR1 as DFQATT and CDR2 as SNEGSKA (reference sequence). The CDR3 is made up of 14 amino acids.

V and J are TRBV19 and TRBJ2-3; TRBD1 might be the D (5 bases). V was trimmed by 8 bases and J by 6 bases, leaving 9 bases between them. The CDR3 length is 11 residues. Per the germline V gene, CDR1 is LNHDA and CDR2 is SQIVND (reference sequence). The CDR3 region is CASVKGDTQYF. The CDR3 DNA follows: TGTGCCAGTGTAAAGGGGGATACGCAGTATTTT.

This clonotype was found many times. V and J are TRBV20-1 and TRBJ2-5; 8 bases align to TRBD2. The CDR3 spans 13 residues. Unmatched junction bases numbered 5, after V lost 6 bases and J lost 2 bases. Germline V gene data show CDR1 as DFQATT and CDR2 as SNEGSKA (reference sequence). CDR3 loop: CSARLALQETQYF. CDR3 sequence (DNA): TGCAGTGCGCGACTAGCGTTGCAAGAGACCCAGTACTTC.

The chain carries TRBV7-9 and TRBJ2-1, with D perhaps given as TRBD1 or TRBD2 (5 bases each). Trimming took off 5 bases at V and 0 bases at J, with 14 bases between the two ends. This CDR3 is 16 amino acids long. Germline-derived CDR1 and CDR2 are SEHNR and FQNEAQ (reference sequence). CDR3 nucleotides: TGTGCCAGCAGCCATTTCGCTGGGGGCTCCTACAATGAGCAGTTCTTC. This sequence encodes CASSHFAGGSYNEQFF.

The chain joins TRBV20-1 to TRBJ2-7; 7 bases fit TRBD2. The CDR3 runs to 14 residues. The ends lost 5 bases at V and 3 bases at J; junction bases unmatched: 10. Germline CDR1 DFQATT, CDR2 SNEGSKA (reference sequence). The CDR3 DNA reads TGCAGTGCTTCCGAAAAACTAGCGAACTACGAGCAGTACTTC. It translates to CSASEKLANYEQYF.